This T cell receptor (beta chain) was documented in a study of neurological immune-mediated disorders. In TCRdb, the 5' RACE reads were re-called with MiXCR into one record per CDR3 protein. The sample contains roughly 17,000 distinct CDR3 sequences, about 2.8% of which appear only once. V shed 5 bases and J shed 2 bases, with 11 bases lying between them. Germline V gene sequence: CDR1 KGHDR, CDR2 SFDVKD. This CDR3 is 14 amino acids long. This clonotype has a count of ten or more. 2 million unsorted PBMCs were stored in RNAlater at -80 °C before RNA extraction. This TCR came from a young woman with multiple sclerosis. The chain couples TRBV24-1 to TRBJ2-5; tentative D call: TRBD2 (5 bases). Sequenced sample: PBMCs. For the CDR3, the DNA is TGTGCCACCAGTGCCTTGGGAGATCAAGAGACCCAGTACTTC. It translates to CATSALGDQETQYF.